The sequence of this T cell receptor (beta chain) was determined in a study of T cell changes during pregnancy in multiple sclerosis. Per the germline V gene, CDR1 is SGDLS and CDR2 is YYNGEE. V dropped 2 bases and J dropped 1; count of bases not matched to a gene: 0. This CDR3 spans 13 amino acids. Sequencing was performed with immunoSEQ multiplex PCR; in TCRdb, only in-frame clones are kept and a portion is missing. Of around 40,000 clones in the sample, approximately 90% were seen once. The V gene is TRBV9, the J gene TRBJ2-7; 7 bases map to TRBD1. The sequencing here drew on CD4+ T cells from peripheral blood mononuclear cells, taken before pregnancy. The clonotype originates from a female donor with multiple sclerosis, enrolled in a pregnancy study. DNA of the CDR3: TGTGCCAGCAGCGTGGGACAGTCCTACGAGCAGTACTTC. This gives the protein CASSVGQSYEQYF.